Listed below are T cell receptor beta chains from one sample, sequenced in a study of blood T cell repertoires in COVID-19. Libraries were prepared by immunoSEQ multiplex PCR; TCRdb keeps only in-frame clonotypes and omits some of them. Of tens of thousands of clones in the sample, 65% to 90% are singletons; the top ten hold around 2.8%. Material: peripheral blood. The receptors here all came from a woman aged 60-75 years with acute or convalescent COVID-19. Each CDR3 is given with its conserved first and last residue. D genes are given only for firm matches. The size entry is marked missing in some rows and otherwise reads once, few, many or a size class.

length: 17; J: TRBJ2-7; D: .; V: TRBV4-1; size: once; DNA: TGCGCCAGCAGCCTTGTTGCGACTAGTCGGGCTTCCTACGAGCAGTACTTC; CDR3: CASSLVATSRASYEQYF
length: 15; J: TRBJ1-4; D: TRBD1; V: TRBV5-1; size: .; DNA: TGCGCCAGCAGCTTGCATCAGCAGGGGGGAACGGAACTGTTTTTT; CDR3: CASSLHQQGGTELFF
length: 17; J: TRBJ2-2; D: .; V: TRBV21-1; size: .; DNA: TGTGCCAGCAGCAAGCTACTAGCGGGATCACACACCGGGGAGCTGTTTTTT; CDR3: CASSKLLAGSHTGELFF
length: 15; J: TRBJ1-5; D: TRBD1; V: TRBV27; size: few; DNA: TGTGCCAGCAGTATTGGGACAGGGGGCAACCAGCCCCAGCATTTT; CDR3: CASSIGTGGNQPQHF
length: 12; J: TRBJ1-5; D: .; V: TRBV30; size: .; DNA: TGTGCCTGGAGTCTAGTTAATCAGCCCCAGCATTTT; CDR3: CAWSLVNQPQHF
length: 16; J: TRBJ1-6; D: TRBD1; V: TRBV2; size: .; DNA: TGTGCCAGCAGCCGACAGGGAAGCTCCTATAATTCACCCCTCCACTTT; CDR3: CASSRQGSSYNSPLHF
length: 16; J: TRBJ1-6; D: TRBD1; V: TRBV19; size: .; DNA: TGTGCCAGTAGTCGCCACCGGGACAGGTCCAATTCACCCCTCCACTTT; CDR3: CASSRHRDRSNSPLHF
length: 17; J: TRBJ2-3; D: TRBD2; V: TRBV5-6; size: .; DNA: TGTGCCAGCAGCTTGGAGGGTAGCGGGGGTTTTACGGATACGCAGTATTTT; CDR3: CASSLEGSGGFTDTQYF
length: 17; J: TRBJ2-3; D: TRBD2; V: TRBV7-2; size: .; DNA: TGTGCCAGCAGCTTACTAGCGGGAGGGTGGCAGGGAGATACGCAGTATTTT; CDR3: CASSLLAGGWQGDTQYF
length: 13; J: TRBJ2-1; D: TRBD2; V: TRBV6-1; size: .; DNA: TGTGCCAGCATCCCGGGGGGGGGCTATGAGCAGTTCTTC; CDR3: CASIPGGGYEQFF
length: 15; J: TRBJ1-2; D: .; V: TRBV28; size: .; DNA: TGTGCCAGCAGTTTAGAAAATAGATTTAACTATGGCTACACCTTC; CDR3: CASSLENRFNYGYTF
length: 12; J: TRBJ2-7; D: .; V: TRBV29-1; size: .; DNA: TGCAGCGTCGATCAGGGATTCTACGAGCAGTACTTC; CDR3: CSVDQGFYEQYF
length: 14; J: TRBJ1-6; D: TRBD1; V: TRBV5-8; size: once; DNA: TGTGCCAGCAGCTTTGGGACAGGGTCATCACCCCTCCACTTT; CDR3: CASSFGTGSSPLHF
length: 13; J: TRBJ1-2; D: .; V: TRBV30; size: .; DNA: TGTGCCTGGACACAGAAGGTGGTATATGGCTACACCTTC; CDR3: CAWTQKVVYGYTF
length: 13; J: TRBJ1-1; D: TRBD1; V: TRBV19; size: .; DNA: TGTGCCAGTATGAGGGACAGGGGAGTAGAAGCTTTCTTT; CDR3: CASMRDRGVEAFF
length: 15; J: TRBJ2-7; D: .; V: TRBV13; size: few; DNA: TGTGCCAGCAGCCACCCTACAGAGAAAAACTACGAGCAGTACTTC; CDR3: CASSHPTEKNYEQYF
length: 13; J: TRBJ2-4; D: TRBD1; V: TRBV30; size: once; DNA: TGTGCCTGGACCCACAGGGGCGGCGGCATTCAGTACTTC; CDR3: CAWTHRGGGIQYF
length: 16; J: TRBJ2-3; D: .; V: TRBV6-6; size: .; DNA: TGTGCCAGCAGTTACTCTCGGTCAGGGCCCACAGATACGCAGTATTTT; CDR3: CASSYSRSGPTDTQYF
length: 15; J: TRBJ2-2; D: .; V: TRBV2; size: .; DNA: TGTGCCACCGGAGGATCCCGACGCGGTACCGGGGAGCTGTTTTTT; CDR3: CATGGSRRGTGELFF
length: 16; J: TRBJ1-4; D: TRBD1; V: TRBV7-3; size: .; DNA: TGTGCCAGCAGCTTAACCCTTGGGGACAGGGGTGAAAAACTGTTTTTT; CDR3: CASSLTLGDRGEKLFF
length: 17; J: TRBJ1-4; D: TRBD1; V: TRBV5-6; size: .; DNA: TGTGCCAGCAGCTTGGGGGACAGGGATGGAATTAATGAAAAACTGTTTTTT; CDR3: CASSLGDRDGINEKLFF
length: 14; J: TRBJ1-4; D: TRBD1; V: TRBV5-6; size: .; DNA: TGTGCCAGCAGCTTGACAGGGGGTGAAGAAAAACTGTTTTTT; CDR3: CASSLTGGEEKLFF
length: 15; J: TRBJ1-5; D: TRBD1; V: TRBV19; size: .; DNA: TGTGCCAGCACCACAGGGGGCCGGGGTAATCAGCCCCAGCATTTT; CDR3: CASTTGGRGNQPQHF
length: 15; J: TRBJ1-1; D: TRBD1; V: TRBV7-8; size: .; DNA: TGTGCCAGCAGCTCCCGGACAGGGCAGTACACTGAAGCTTTCTTT; CDR3: CASSSRTGQYTEAFF
length: 15; J: TRBJ1-2; D: TRBD1; V: TRBV9; size: .; DNA: TGTGCCAGCAGCGCCGGACAGGGGGTGAGCTATGGCTACACCTTC; CDR3: CASSAGQGVSYGYTF
length: 17; J: TRBJ2-3; D: .; V: TRBV7-3; size: .; DNA: TGTGCCAGCAGCTTAAATACGGCAGACTTTTTTTTCGATACGCAGTATTTT; CDR3: CASSLNTADFFFDTQYF
length: 14; J: TRBJ2-7; D: TRBD1; V: TRBV5-4; size: .; DNA: TGTGCCAGCAGCCAAGGACAGGGGAACTACGAGCAGTACTTC; CDR3: CASSQGQGNYEQYF
length: 13; J: TRBJ1-5; D: .; V: TRBV3-1/TRBV3-2; size: .; DNA: TGTGCCAGCAGCCAGGACAGATATCAGCCCCAGCATTTT; CDR3: CASSQDRYQPQHF
length: 14; J: TRBJ1-1; D: .; V: TRBV9; size: .; DNA: TGTGCCAGCAGCGTAGCCCCAGAGCGCACTGAAGCTTTCTTT; CDR3: CASSVAPERTEAFF
length: 12; J: TRBJ1-2; D: .; V: TRBV30; size: once; DNA: TGTGCCTGGAGTCAGCGTAACTATGGCTACACCTTC; CDR3: CAWSQRNYGYTF
length: 16; J: TRBJ1-4; D: .; V: TRBV27; size: .; DNA: TGTGCCAGCAGTTTAATAGGACGGGACTATAATGAAAAACTGTTTTTT; CDR3: CASSLIGRDYNEKLFF
length: 15; J: TRBJ2-7; D: .; V: TRBV28; size: once; DNA: TGTGCCAGCAGTTCCTCCGGGACATCCACCTACGAGCAGTACTTC; CDR3: CASSSSGTSTYEQYF
length: 13; J: TRBJ2-3; D: TRBD1; V: TRBV6-6; size: .; DNA: TGTGCCAGCCGGGACAGATCCACAGATACGCAGTATTTT; CDR3: CASRDRSTDTQYF
length: 13; J: TRBJ2-5; D: .; V: TRBV15; size: .; DNA: TGTGCCACCAGCAGAGACCCACAAGAGACCCAGTACTTC; CDR3: CATSRDPQETQYF
length: 17; J: TRBJ1-4; D: .; V: TRBV5-1; size: few; DNA: TGCGCCAGCAGCCACATGGGAGCAGGGCGGGGAAATGAAAAACTGTTTTTT; CDR3: CASSHMGAGRGNEKLFF
length: 15; J: TRBJ2-1; D: .; V: TRBV2; size: .; DNA: TGTGCCAGCAGTCTTAACAACTACAACACCAATGAGCAGTTCTTC; CDR3: CASSLNNYNTNEQFF
length: 11; J: TRBJ1-2; D: .; V: TRBV29-1; size: .; DNA: TGCAGCGTTGAAGGGGGCTCTGGCTACACCTTC; CDR3: CSVEGGSGYTF
length: 12; J: TRBJ1-1; D: .; V: TRBV12-3/TRBV12-4; size: .; DNA: TGTGCCAGCAGTTTTTTAAGCGCTGAAGCTTTCTTT; CDR3: CASSFLSAEAFF
length: 20; J: TRBJ2-3; D: .; V: TRBV5-4; size: .; DNA: TGTGCCAGCAGTAAACGGGGGGACATATCTTTACCCTATGGCACAGATACGCAGTATTTT; CDR3: CASSKRGDISLPYGTDTQYF
length: 13; J: TRBJ2-5; D: .; V: TRBV18; size: .; DNA: TGTGCCAGCTCACCCGCTAGCTTGGGGACCCAGTACTTC; CDR3: CASSPASLGTQYF
length: 14; J: TRBJ2-5; D: TRBD2; V: TRBV5-1; size: .; DNA: TGCGCCAGCAGCTTGGTCGGGGGGCAAGAGACCCAGTACTTC; CDR3: CASSLVGGQETQYF
length: 14; J: TRBJ1-5; D: TRBD1; V: TRBV19; size: few; DNA: TGTGCCAGTAGGCGGATCCGGGACAGGGGTCCCCAGCATTTT; CDR3: CASRRIRDRGPQHF
length: 14; J: TRBJ2-7; D: .; V: TRBV28; size: .; DNA: TGTGCCAGCAGTTATCATGTAACTCCAGGACACCAGTACTTC; CDR3: CASSYHVTPGHQYF
length: 17; J: TRBJ2-3; D: TRBD2; V: TRBV11-2; size: .; DNA: TGTGCCAGCAGCTTATCCCGGGGGGGCCGAGACACAGATACGCAGTATTTT; CDR3: CASSLSRGGRDTDTQYF
length: 14; J: TRBJ1-1; D: .; V: TRBV11-2; size: .; DNA: TGTGCCAGCAGTCCGGGTTTTATGAACACTGAAGCTTTCTTT; CDR3: CASSPGFMNTEAFF
length: 15; J: TRBJ2-7; D: .; V: TRBV5-4; size: .; DNA: TGTGCCAGCAGGGACGGGGGTACACCCCCCTACGAGCAGTACTTC; CDR3: CASRDGGTPPYEQYF
length: 13; J: TRBJ2-5; D: .; V: TRBV11-2; size: .; DNA: TGTGCCAGCCGTTTGCCGGGAGCAGAGACCCAGTACTTC; CDR3: CASRLPGAETQYF
length: 17; J: TRBJ1-1; D: .; V: TRBV18; size: .; DNA: TGTGCCAGCTCACCACAACAGGACAAGGGGGTGGGCACTGAAGCTTTCTTT; CDR3: CASSPQQDKGVGTEAFF
length: 16; J: TRBJ1-2; D: TRBD1; V: TRBV28; size: once; DNA: TGTGCCAGCGAGGAGGCCCCGGGGACAGGGAACTATGGCTACACCTTC; CDR3: CASEEAPGTGNYGYTF
length: 15; J: TRBJ2-7; D: .; V: TRBV5-1; size: .; DNA: TGCGCCAGCACCCTCGGGCCAGGACAAACCTACGAGCAGTACTTC; CDR3: CASTLGPGQTYEQYF
length: 16; J: TRBJ2-2; D: .; V: TRBV21-1; size: once; DNA: TGTGCCAGCAGCGGGTCCTACAGGGGGAACACCGGGGAGCTGTTTTTT; CDR3: CASSGSYRGNTGELFF
length: 13; J: TRBJ1-6; D: .; V: TRBV7-3; size: .; DNA: TGTGCCAGCAGCTTATCGGTGAATTCACCCCTCCACTTT; CDR3: CASSLSVNSPLHF
length: 15; J: TRBJ1-6; D: TRBD1; V: TRBV2; size: .; DNA: TGTGCCAGCAGCGGGACAGTCCGAGGACGTTCACCCCTCCACTTT; CDR3: CASSGTVRGRSPLHF